These T cell receptor beta chains were read from a single sample in a study of T-cell memory formation after mild COVID-19. One entry per CDR3 protein results from TCRdb running MiXCR on the 5' RACE reads. The profile shows a few hundred thousand distinct CDR3 sequences, around 24% of them singletons. The material sequenced was PBMCs or a T cell subset sorted from them (not recorded which). The receptors derive from an adult woman who had mild COVID-19 (a few samples of this study predate the infection). Cell type and time point are not known. Each CDR3 is given without its conserved first and last residue. A D gene is named only where the DNA matches it firmly.

v_call,d_call,j_call,cdr3_aa
TRBV15,NA,TRBJ2-5,ATSRVAQGRETQY
TRBV11-2,TRBD2,TRBJ2-1,ASSGSGRGDGF
TRBV4-3,NA,TRBJ1-1,ASSQDWTLGTEAF
TRBV13,NA,TRBJ2-7,ASSYRDSHEQY
TRBV7-9,TRBD1,TRBJ1-4,ASSTLGQWDEKLF
TRBV3-1,NA,TRBJ2-7,ASSQVRVIGNEQY
TRBV5-1,NA,TRBJ2-1,ASSLTPGVYNEQF
TRBV20-1,NA,TRBJ1-1,SAGGSLTVGTEAF
TRBV7-9,NA,TRBJ2-5,ASSMPSGETQY
TRBV6-4,NA,TRBJ1-1,ASSEALNTEAF
TRBV5-6,NA,TRBJ2-1,ASSPVRYNEQF
TRBV27,TRBD2,TRBJ2-1,ASSFAGGGYEQF
TRBV30,NA,TRBJ2-2,AWSQAVNTGELF
TRBV7-9,TRBD2,TRBJ2-1,ASSLRALAGAEEQF
TRBV21-1,NA,TRBJ2-3,ASFLTGTRPGDTQY
TRBV4-1,NA,TRBJ2-1,ASSLQGGNEQF
TRBV19,TRBD2,TRBJ2-5,ASSIEFLPAGGQETQY
TRBV6-1,NA,TRBJ2-7,ASSEGPGGYEQY
TRBV7-2,TRBD1,TRBJ2-1,ASSSSGGIHNEQF
TRBV12-3/TRBV12-4,TRBD2,TRBJ2-3,ASSPQLAGAADTQY